The 16 T cell receptor beta chains below were found in one sample sequenced in a study of blood T cells in healthy people across ages. Alongside a J-beta primer mix, a sample-barcoded 5' primer served in a second PCR lasting roughly 6 to 11 cycles. TCRdb fed the 5' RACE reads into MiXCR, producing one record per CDR3 protein. This table holds around 1,700,000 distinct CDR3 sequences, approximately 30% found once. The source material was blood. These receptors all come from a woman aged 25 to 39 in good health.

This clonotype appeared a few times. The genes are TRBV7-9 and TRBJ1-4; D might be TRBD1 (6 bases). CDR3 length: 14 residues. Germline V gene data show CDR1 as SEHNR and CDR2 as FQNEAQ (reference sequence). V was shortened by 1 base and J by 7 bases, with 10 bases between the two germline ends. The CDR3 coding sequence is TGTGCCAGCAGCTTAGGAGGGACAATTGAAAAACTGTTTTTT. Encoded protein: CASSLGGTIEKLFF.

The chain recombines TRBV30 with TRBJ1-1; the match to TRBD1 covers 7 bases. Trimming took 3 bases from V and 7 from J; bases not matched to a gene: 2. From germline, CDR1 is GTSNPN and CDR2 SVGIG (reference sequence). This CDR3 spans 11 amino acids. The CDR3 is CAWSRTGEAFF. The DNA for the CDR3 is TGTGCCTGGAGCCGGACAGGTGAAGCTTTCTTT.

The V call is TRBV10-3, the J call TRBJ1-2, with a tentative D call TRBD1 (5 bases). Germline V lookup: CDR1 ENHRY, CDR2 SYGVKD. This CDR3 region has 13 residues. Trimming shortened V by 11 bases and J by 7 bases, and 20 bases separated the two germline ends. The CDR3 DNA reads TGTGCCGCCGGGGGACTTTATCTCTCTGGCTACACCTTC. Translated, it gives CAAGGLYLSGYTF.

V gene TRBV20-1 combines with J gene TRBJ2-7; weak D call: TRBD1 (6 bases). CDR3 length equals 14 residues. V was clipped by 5 bases and J by 4 bases, with 18 bases between them. The germline V gene encodes CDR1 DFQATT and CDR2 SNEGSKA (reference sequence). The CDR3 coding sequence is TGCAGTGCTGCCCCCCCTCAGGGGTGGTACGAGCAGTACTTC. Its protein product is CSAAPPQGWYEQYF.

This chain connects TRBV6-6 to TRBJ1-5, with unresolved D. The V gene's germline CDR1 is MNHNY and CDR2 SVGAGI (reference sequence). This CDR3 is 15 amino acids long. V was trimmed by 2 bases and J by 3 bases, leaving 11 bases between them. CDR3 sequence reads: CASSYGQSDNQPQHF. CDR3 DNA sequence: TGTGCCAGCAGTTACGGGCAGAGTGACAATCAGCCCCAGCATTTT.

In its sample, this clonotype was seen a few times. A much larger clone differs by one base, so this may be a read error. The genes are TRBV9 and TRBJ2-5, with 7 bases that match TRBD2. TRBJ2-7 matches the DNA end more closely, so the J call is doubtful. This CDR3 has 12 amino acids. CDR1 and CDR2 from the germline V gene are SGDLS and YYNGEE. CDR3 in amino acids: CVSGEGSYEQYF. The CDR3, as DNA: TGTGTCAGCGGGGAGGGCTCCTACGAGCAGTACTTC.

The chain carries TRBV6-5 and TRBJ1-6, with 7 bases identical to TRBD1. Trimming took 6 bases from V and 14 from J; bases not matched to a gene: 13. Germline CDR1 is MNHEY and CDR2 is SVGAGI. The CDR3 has 14 residues. The CDR3 bases are TGTGCCAGCAGCCGCGGGACAGAGATCTTCACCCTCCACTTT. Translated: CASSRGTEIFTLHF.

There are many counts of this clonotype. CDR3 amino acids: CSVEYDSGDEQFF. The CDR3 DNA reads as TGCAGCGTTGAATACGATAGCGGCGATGAGCAGTTCTTC. The chain recombines TRBV29-1 with TRBJ2-1, with a tentative D call TRBD2 (6 bases). Trimming took off 2 bases at V and 8 bases at J, with 13 bases between the two ends. Germline CDR1 and CDR2: SQVTM and ANQGSEA. The CDR3 runs 13 residues.

This clonotype has ten or more counts. This chain links TRBV4-1 with TRBJ2-7; a possible D gene is TRBD1 (6 bases). The CDR3 loop spans 15 amino acids. Germline CDR1 reads MGHRA; CDR2 reads YSYEKL. Deletions cut 1 base from V and 5 bases from J, with 15 bases between. The chain's CDR3 is CASSQGPRGSNEQYF. In nucleotides, the CDR3 is TGCGCCAGCAGCCAAGGACCCAGGGGTTCCAACGAGCAGTACTTC.

The V and J genes are TRBV18 and TRBJ2-7, with 7 bases matching TRBD1. This CDR3 is built from 15 residues. Germline values: CDR1 KGHSH, CDR2 LQKENI. V lost 3 bases and J lost 3; bases outside the gene matches: 8. The CDR3 nucleotides read TGTGCCAGCTCACCTACCGGGACAGAGGTCTACGAGCAGTACTTC. Translation: CASSPTGTEVYEQYF. Variable domain in full (rest from reference TRBV18 and TRBJ2-7): NAGVMQNPRHLVRRRGQEARLRCSPMKGHSHVYWYRQLPEEGLKFMVYLQKENIIDESGMPKERFSAEFPKEGPSILRIQQVVRGDSAAYFCASSPTGTEVYEQYFGPGTRLTVT.

Points on this clonotype: An end of the junction differs from the germline gene, which may be a read error. The V and J genes are TRBV3-1 and TRBJ1-2; D remains unclear. This CDR3 contains 15 residues. In germline, CDR1 is LGHDT, CDR2 YNNKEL (reference sequence). CDR3 sequence reads: CASSQVGKANYGYTF. CDR3 DNA: TGTGCCAGCAGCCAAGTAGGGAAAGCTAACTACGGCTACACCTTC.

As regards this clonotype: This may stem from a read error, because a much larger clone lies one nucleotide away. The chain has TRBV7-2 and TRBJ2-5, with D perhaps matching TRBD1 (6 bases). Judging by the DNA end, TRBJ2-7 fits better; the J call may be wrong. The germline CDR1 and CDR2 sequences are SGHTA and FQGNSA. The length of the CDR3 is 14 residues. The CDR3 coding sequence is TGTGCCAGCAGCGTGGTGGGGGCCGACTACGAGCAGTACTTC. Protein product: CASSVVGADYEQYF.

This clonotype has only a few counts. The CDR3 here is CASGPGHSYEQYF. The CDR3 region has the DNA TGTGCCAGCGGTCCGGGACATTCCTACGAGCAGTACTTC. This chain links TRBV28 with TRBJ2-7; the D gene is possibly TRBD1 (6 bases). Germline V gene data show CDR1 as MDHEN and CDR2 as SYDVKM. Trimming left V 8 bases short and J 1 base short, with 12 bases between. The CDR3 totals 13 residues.

This clonotype was seen at least ten times. The chain carries TRBV12-3 or TRBV12-4 and TRBJ2-5, with TRBD2 as a possible D gene (7 bases). Trimming stripped 0 bases from V and 11 bases from J, with 16 bases between. The CDR3 spans 14 residues. Here the CDR3 reads CASSLARGRDGQYF. The DNA of the CDR3 is TGTGCCAGCAGTTTAGCGAGGGGGAGGGACGGGCAGTACTTC.

At least ten counts were recorded for this clonotype. This sequence joins TRBV10-3 and TRBJ2-7, with 10 bases fitting TRBD2. V gave up 0 bases and J gave up 5 bases; unmatched junction bases: 4. Germline loops: CDR1 ENHRY, CDR2 SYGVKD. The CDR3 has 15 residues. The CDR3 is CAISESASGSNEQYF. For the CDR3, the DNA is TGTGCCATCAGTGAGTCGGCTAGCGGGAGTAACGAGCAGTACTTC.

In the case of this clonotype: One base away lies a much larger clone, so this may be a sequencing read error. The chain links TRBV20-1 to TRBJ2-1; D unclear. The CDR3 extends over 16 amino acids. CDR1 and CDR2 (germline): DFQATT, SNEGSKA (reference sequence). CDR3: CSATGTGRLPYYEQFF. In nucleotides, the CDR3 is TGCAGTGCAACCGGAACCGGACGACTTCCCTACTATGAGCAGTTCTTC.